This T cell receptor beta chain derives from a study of blood T cell repertoires in COVID-19. Trimming took 6 bases from V and 0 from J, leaving 23 bases between them. The length of the CDR3 is 18 residues. The germline V gene has CDR1 LNHDA and CDR2 SQIVND (reference sequence). Clones were read by immunoSEQ multiplex PCR, and TCRdb kept only the in-frame ones, dropping some. The profile shows over 130,000 clones, roughly 84% of them singletons. This chain links TRBV19 with TRBJ1-1; tentatively, D is TRBD1 (5 bases). The sequencing sample was made of peripheral blood. The receptor's source is a human donor in a cohort sampled during active COVID-19. In DNA, the CDR3 is TGTGCCAGTAGAGGGCGAGTATCGGGGGGTCTCATGAACACTGAAGCTTTCTTT. Translating it yields CASRGRVSGGLMNTEAFF.